The 18 T cell receptor beta chains reported below all come from one sample, sequenced in a study of molecular identifiers for immune sequencing clone quantification. Each CDR3 protein is one row after TCRdb ran MiXCR on the PCR reads. The table includes approximately 63,000 distinct CDR3 sequences, 15% to 20% detected once. Sequencing used naive CD8+ T cells from blood, with Jurkat cell RNA spiked in. Noted subset: FACS-sorted CD8+CD4-CCR7+CD45RA+ naive T cells. These receptors originate from a human donor in good health. Some libraries in this study had Jurkat cell RNA spiked in.

There are many counts of this clonotype. This sequence joins TRBV4-1 and TRBJ1-2, with a weak D call TRBD1 (5 bases). This CDR3 region has 14 residues. Germline CDR1 reads MGHRA; CDR2 reads YSYEKL. V lost 2 bases and J lost 4, with 11 bases in between. The CDR3 region is CASSQRTDSYGYTF. The CDR3 coding sequence is TGCGCCAGCAGCCAACGAACCGACAGCTATGGCTACACCTTC.

This clonotype occurred once. V is TRBV6-1 and J is TRBJ1-5; TRBD1 is a possible D gene (5 bases). The CDR3 spans 14 residues. The V gene lost 4 bases and the J gene lost 7 bases, with 14 bases spanning the gap. CDR1 and CDR2 from the germline V gene are MNHNS and SASEGT. The CDR3 sequence is CASSAVSGSQPQHF. DNA for the CDR3: TGTGCCAGCAGTGCGGTGTCAGGGTCACAGCCCCAGCATTTT.

V is TRBV6-5 and J is TRBJ2-7; TRBD2 matches at 8 bases. Germline lookup yields CDR1 MNHEY and CDR2 SVGAGI. The CDR3 runs to 14 residues. V gave up 2 bases and J gave up 5 bases; unmatched junction bases: 5. The chain's CDR3 is CASSYEIAGNEQYF. CDR3 nucleotide sequence: TGTGCCAGCAGTTACGAAATAGCGGGGAACGAGCAGTACTTC.

The V and J genes are TRBV19 and TRBJ1-6; D is possibly TRBD1 (5 bases). Germline V gene lookup returns CDR1 LNHDA and CDR2 SQIVND (reference sequence). The CDR3 spans 13 residues. The V end was cut by 7 bases, the J end by 8 bases, with 12 bases between. The CDR3 coding sequence is TGTGCCAGTATGACTCCAGGGTATTCACCCCTCCACTTT. Translation: CASMTPGYSPLHF.

This clonotype was seen at least ten times. V usage is TRBV12-3 or TRBV12-4 and J usage is TRBJ2-7; unclear D gene. This CDR3 spans 12 amino acids. Trimming removed 6 bases from V and 5 bases from J, with 11 bases in between. CDR3 protein: CASRLGRDEQYF. The CDR3 nucleotides read TGTGCCAGCAGGCTGGGAAGGGACGAGCAGTACTTC.

As to this clonotype: A read error may be the cause here, since a much bigger clone is one base away. This chain connects TRBV27 to TRBJ2-2; D gene uncertain. From germline, CDR1 is MNHEY and CDR2 SMNVEV (reference sequence). This CDR3 has 12 amino acids. The CDR3 sequence is CAGSLVAGELFF. CDR3 DNA: TGTGCCGGCAGTTTAGTAGCCGGGGAGCTGTTTTTT.

This clonotype was seen at least ten times. This rearrangement joins TRBV5-1 to TRBJ2-3, with TRBD2 matching 8 bases. This CDR3 is 16 amino acids long. The V gene end was trimmed by 4 bases and the J gene end by 4 bases; junction bases not matched to a gene: 11. Germline lookup yields CDR1 SGHRS and CDR2 YFSETQ. CDR3: CASSHRLARRSDTQYF. CDR3 bases: TGCGCCAGCAGCCACAGACTAGCGCGGCGCTCAGATACGCAGTATTTT.

The chain joins TRBV29-1 to TRBJ2-1, with 12 nucleotides matching TRBD2. Germline CDR1 reads SQVTM; CDR2 reads ANQGSEA. The V and J ends lost 5 bases and 1 base, in that order; junction bases with no gene match: 6. There are 16 residues in the CDR3. The CDR3 loop is CSVRLAGEFSYNEQFF. The CDR3 DNA reads TGCAGCGTTCGACTAGCGGGAGAATTTTCCTACAATGAGCAGTTCTTC.

This clonotype came up many times. V is TRBV29-1 and J is TRBJ1-3, with 7 bases identical to TRBD1. CDR3 length: 17 residues. Germline trimming cut 2 bases from V and 0 bases from J; bases unmatched to any gene: 10. Germline V gene sequence: CDR1 SQVTM, CDR2 ANQGSEA. DNA of the CDR3: TGCAGCGTTGAACACCTGACAGGGACGGTCTCTGGAAACACCATATATTTT. Its protein is CSVEHLTGTVSGNTIYF.

This clonotype was observed many times. The V call is TRBV3-1, the J call TRBJ1-5; D gene uncertain. The germline CDR1 and CDR2 sequences are LGHDT and YNNKEL (reference sequence). V dropped 0 bases and J dropped 3 bases, with 6 bases sitting between them. The CDR3 consists of 14 residues. The CDR3 bases are TGTGCCAGCAGCCAAGACATTCTCAATCAGCCCCAGCATTTT. Protein sequence: CASSQDILNQPQHF.

To note about this clonotype: This may arise from a read error, as a much more abundant clone is one base away. The gene calls are TRBV30 and TRBJ2-3, with D perhaps assigned TRBD1 or TRBD2 (6 bases each). The CDR3 loop spans 14 amino acids. Trimming cost V 2 bases and J 8 bases, with 17 bases left between them. The germline CDR1 and CDR2 sequences are GTSNPN and SVGIG (reference sequence). The DNA for the CDR3 is TGTGCCTGGAGTTTTCTTGCTGAGGGGGGTACGCAGTATTTT. It encodes CAWSFLAEGGTQYF.

CDR3 coding DNA: TGTGCCAGCAGCTTCCGACAGGGGAGGTTTGAACGTCGGACTGAAGCTTTCTTT. Amino acid sequence: CASSFRQGRFERRTEAFF. The gene calls are TRBV5-6 and TRBJ1-1, with 8 bases identical to TRBD1. Germline V gene lookup returns CDR1 SGHDT and CDR2 YYEEEE. CDR3 length: 18 amino acids. The ends lost 2 bases at V and 5 bases at J; junction bases unmatched: 17.

This clonotype occurred many times. The V call is TRBV6-2 or TRBV6-3, the J call TRBJ2-1, with D possibly TRBD2 on 6 matching bases. The CDR3 is made up of 15 amino acids. V dropped 1 base and J dropped 4 bases, with 11 bases sitting between them. Germline lookup yields CDR1 MNHEY and CDR2 SVGEGT. For the CDR3, the DNA is TGTGCCAGCAGTTACTTGCGGGGCTGGTACAATGAGCAGTTCTTC. It codes for CASSYLRGWYNEQFF.

This clonotype was detected once. This clone may be a read error of a much larger clone one base away. V usage is TRBV5-3 and J usage is TRBJ2-1, with D unclear. TRBV5-3 is known as an ORF, though its function is uncertain. Trimming removed 10 bases at V and 14 bases at J, with 16 bases between. The CDR3 is 10 residues long. In DNA form, the CDR3 reads TGTGCCTGCAGCTTGGGTTCGGAGTTCTTC. Its protein product is CACSLGSEFF.

This clonotype was observed many times. The chain couples TRBV4-1 to TRBJ2-7; 10 bases align to TRBD2. The CDR3 totals 15 residues. In germline, CDR1 is MGHRA, CDR2 YSYEKL. J lost 3 bases, V lost 3 bases, and 5 bases had no gene match. CDR3 sequence: CASSQLAGAGYEQYF. The CDR3 DNA is TGCGCCAGCAGCCAGCTAGCGGGAGCTGGCTACGAGCAGTACTTC.

At least ten counts were recorded for this clonotype. The DNA of the CDR3 is TGTGCCAGCAGGGACCGGGGGCTAGGGTTCCAAGCTTTCTTT. Translation gives CASRDRGLGFQAFF. The chain joins TRBV12-3 or TRBV12-4 to TRBJ1-1; D is perhaps TRBD1 (6 bases). This CDR3 contains 14 residues. V lost 6 bases to trimming and J lost 9 bases, with 20 bases between them.

A remark on this clonotype: Germline and junction disagree at one end, which may indicate a read error. The rearrangement uses TRBV7-3 and TRBJ2-2, with D maybe TRBD2 (5 bases). Germline assignment: CDR1 SGHTA and CDR2 FQGTGA. CDR3 length: 13 residues. The CDR3 sequence is CASSLIGTGEPFF. DNA for the CDR3: TGTGCCAGCAGCTTAATAGGCACCGGGGAGCCGTTTTTT.

In the case of this clonotype: With a much larger clone just one base away, this may be a read error. This chain connects TRBV7-9 to TRBJ2-7; TRBD1 aligns across 9 bases. The CDR3 is 15 amino acids. Germline values: CDR1 SEHNR, CDR2 FQNEAQ (reference sequence). CDR3 residues: CASSPLGTGIYEQCF. The DNA of the CDR3 is TGTGCCAGCAGCCCCTTAGGGACAGGGATCTACGAGCAGTGCTTC.